Each of the 24 T cell receptor beta chains below was sequenced from the same sample in a study of identical twins. A single record per CDR3 protein comes from TCRdb applying MiXCR to the 5' RACE reads. The sample carries more than 400,000 distinct CDR3 sequences, around 15% recorded once. This sample was also put to use in a study of yellow fever vaccine responses in identical twins.

The specimen was CD4+ T cells sorted from blood. Receptor source: a woman aged 18-29 years in good health.

This clonotype was seen ten or more times. The chain carries TRBV20-1 and TRBJ1-6; tentative D call: TRBD1 (6 bases). The germline V gene encodes CDR1 DFQATT and CDR2 SNEGSKA (reference sequence). Trimming removed 1 base at V and 7 bases at J, with 11 bases between. CDR3 length: 14 amino acids. The CDR3 protein is CSARVGQGNSPLHF. CDR3 in DNA: TGCAGTGCTAGAGTAGGGCAGGGGAATTCACCCCTCCACTTT.

J is TRBJ2-3 and V is TRBV20-1; no firm D call. CDR1 and CDR2 (germline): DFQATT, SNEGSKA (reference sequence). CDR3 length: 12 residues. CDR3 nucleotides: TGCAGCGCCCGCCCCCTCACAGATACGCAGTATTTT. This codes for CSARPLTDTQYF.

This chain joins TRBV20-1 and TRBJ2-3; 10 bases align to TRBD2. This CDR3 has 17 residues. Germline loops: CDR1 DFQATT, CDR2 SNEGSKA (reference sequence). The V gene end was trimmed by 1 base and the J gene end by 3 bases; junction bases not matched to a gene: 10. The DNA of the CDR3 is TGCAGTGCTAGAGCCACAGCGGGAGGGCCGAGAACAGATACGCAGTATTTT. It specifies CSARATAGGPRTDTQYF.

This clonotype was seen more than once but under ten times. This chain links TRBV28 with TRBJ2-3; D is ambiguous. Germline V gene sequence: CDR1 MDHEN, CDR2 SYDVKM. Trimming took off 2 bases at V and 4 bases at J, with 13 bases between the two ends. The CDR3 sequence is 15 residues long. CDR3: CASSLSSAGADTQYF. The CDR3 DNA follows: TGTGCCAGCAGTTTAAGCAGCGCCGGTGCAGATACGCAGTATTTT.

The rearrangement links TRBV11-2 to TRBJ2-1; D might be TRBD2 (5 bases). In germline, CDR1 is SGHAT, CDR2 FQNNGV. The CDR3 covers 16 residues. Trimming cost V 2 bases and J 1 base, with 12 bases left between them. CDR3 bases: TGTGCCAGCAGCTTAAGTCGGGGAGCATCCTACAATGAGCAGTTCTTC. This sequence encodes CASSLSRGASYNEQFF.

There are a few counts of this clonotype. The chain recombines TRBV7-9 with TRBJ2-5; D unresolved. Germline loops: CDR1 SEHNR, CDR2 FQNEAQ (reference sequence). The CDR3 runs 13 residues. With 5 bases removed from V and 7 bases from J, the gap between germline ends came to 14 bases. The CDR3 region has the DNA TGTGCCAGCAGCCCGGACGGGTGGGTGACCCAGTACTTC. Protein product: CASSPDGWVTQYF.

This chain links TRBV20-1 with TRBJ2-1, with 9 bases lining up with TRBD2. With V trimmed by 1 base and J by 0 bases, 13 bases remained unmatched. The CDR3 totals 19 residues. The germline CDR1 and CDR2 sequences are DFQATT and SNEGSKA (reference sequence). The chain's CDR3 is CSARVGSGGPPSSYNEQFF. The CDR3 DNA sequence: TGCAGTGCTAGAGTTGGTAGCGGGGGCCCTCCTAGCTCCTACAATGAGCAGTTCTTC.

V gene TRBV5-6 combines with J gene TRBJ2-3; D is ambiguous. Germline V CDR1 and CDR2: SGHDT, YYEEEE. The CDR3 totals 16 residues. V lost 1 base and J lost 0, with 12 bases in between. DNA for the CDR3: TGTGCCAGCAGCTTGCTCCCCACAGCTAGCACAGATACGCAGTATTTT. It encodes CASSLLPTASTDTQYF.

There are many counts of this clonotype. The chain has TRBV12-3 or TRBV12-4 and TRBJ2-1, with D maybe TRBD2 (5 bases). Trimming took off 2 bases at V and 9 bases at J, with 11 bases between the two ends. The CDR3 length is 13 residues. CDR3 DNA: TGTGCCAGCAGTTTATTTGGTGAGGGTGAGCAGTTCTTC. Amino acids: CASSLFGEGEQFF.

This clonotype occurred many times. V usage is TRBV29-1 and J usage is TRBJ2-7; 10 bases align to TRBD2. The CDR3 contains 14 residues. Germline V lookup: CDR1 SQVTM, CDR2 ANQGSEA. Trimming cost V 5 bases and J 5 bases; bases outside gene matches: 9. CDR3 nucleotide sequence: TGCAGCGTTATTGCTAGCGGGAGTTCCCACGAGCAGTACTTC. Protein: CSVIASGSSHEQYF.

The chain joins TRBV7-7 to TRBJ2-2; D unresolved. Trimming took 5 bases from V and 6 from J, leaving 13 bases between them. This CDR3 region has 14 residues. Germline loops: CDR1 SSHAT, CDR2 FNYEAQ (reference sequence). The CDR3 here is CASSASELSGELFF. The CDR3 coding sequence is TGTGCCAGCAGCGCCTCCGAGCTCTCCGGGGAGCTGTTTTTT.

This chain links TRBV18 with TRBJ2-7, with D possibly being TRBD2 (7 bases). CDR1 and CDR2 (germline): KGHSH, LQKENI. The V end lost 5 bases, the J end lost 2 bases, and 22 bases lay between the germline ends. The CDR3 spans 17 residues. The CDR3 DNA reads as TGTGCCAGCTCATCGACGGGGGGCACCGGTGGGCCCTACGAGCAGTACGTC. Protein sequence: CASSSTGGTGGPYEQYV.

The V call is TRBV20-1, the J call TRBJ1-2; TRBD1 agrees at 8 bases. Germline values: CDR1 DFQATT, CDR2 SNEGSKA (reference sequence). This CDR3 is 13 amino acids long. The ends lost 5 bases at V and 8 bases at J; junction bases unmatched: 10. CDR3 sequence (DNA): TGCAGTGCTCCTTCCGGGACAGGCGGCGGCTACACCTTC. Translating gives CSAPSGTGGGYTF.

V is TRBV6-2 or TRBV6-3 and J is TRBJ2-1; 9 nucleotides match TRBD2. J was trimmed by 3 bases and V by 6 bases; bases with no gene match: 6. CDR1 is MNHEY, CDR2 SVGEGT, per germline. This CDR3 is 15 amino acids long. DNA of the CDR3: TGTGCCAGCAGCCGAGCGGGGGGCGACTACAATGAGCAGTTCTTC. Translating it yields CASSRAGGDYNEQFF.

The sample holds a few counts of this clonotype. The V gene is TRBV28, the J gene TRBJ2-2; D gene uncertain. Per the germline V gene, CDR1 is MDHEN and CDR2 is SYDVKM. V was shortened by 4 bases and J by 0 bases, with 9 bases between the two germline ends. The length of the CDR3 is 15 residues. CDR3 sequence (DNA): TGTGCCAGCAGTTCGCGTCTAGCGAACACCGGGGAGCTGTTTTTT. Amino acids: CASSSRLANTGELFF.

The gene calls are TRBV9 and TRBJ2-5; 12 bases match TRBD2. The trim removed 0 bases at V and 2 bases at J, leaving 14 bases unmatched. The CDR3 is made up of 20 amino acids. The germline V gene has CDR1 SGDLS and CDR2 YYNGEE. The CDR3 loop is CASSVAGGLAGSTTQETQYF. In DNA, the CDR3 is TGTGCCAGCAGCGTAGCCGGGGGACTAGCGGGTTCTACTACTCAAGAGACCCAGTACTTC.

This clonotype occurred a few times. This sequence joins TRBV3-1 and TRBJ1-1; weak D call: TRBD1 (6 bases). Germline V lookup: CDR1 LGHDT, CDR2 YNNKEL (reference sequence). V was shortened by 3 bases and J by 0 bases, with 11 bases between the two germline ends. This CDR3 is built from 15 residues. In DNA, the CDR3 is TGTGCCAGCAGCCACAGACAGGCCTTGAACACTGAAGCTTTCTTT. Residues: CASSHRQALNTEAFF.

The chain combines TRBV28 with TRBJ2-1; 9 nucleotides match TRBD2. CDR3 length equals 14 residues. The germline CDR1 and CDR2 sequences are MDHEN and SYDVKM. The trim removed 6 bases at V and 5 bases at J, leaving 5 bases unmatched. CDR3 in amino acids: CASSLSGSNNEQFF. The CDR3 coding sequence is TGTGCCAGCAGCCTTAGCGGGAGTAACAATGAGCAGTTCTTC. Full variable domain (outside the CDR3, taken from reference TRBV28 and TRBJ2-1): DVKVTQSSRYLVKRTGEKVFLECVQDMDHENMFWYRQDPGLGLRLIYFSYDVKMKEKGDIPEGYSVSREKKERFSLILESASTNQTSMYLCASSLSGSNNEQFFGPGTRLTVL.

The chain has TRBV11-1 and TRBJ1-1, with D possibly TRBD1 on 6 matching bases. Germline V gene sequence: CDR1 SGHAT, CDR2 FQDESV (reference sequence). Trimming cost V 7 bases and J 5 bases, with 20 bases left between them. The CDR3 spans 15 residues. In DNA, the CDR3 is TGTGCCAGCACCTCGGGCGGGGGCGCAGGGACTGAAGCTTTCTTT. Its protein is CASTSGGGAGTEAFF.

This clonotype was detected many times. The chain employs TRBV28 and TRBJ2-2; D is possibly TRBD1 (6 bases). CDR1 and CDR2 from the germline V gene are MDHEN and SYDVKM. V was trimmed by 6 bases and J by 2 bases, leaving 13 bases between them. This CDR3 is built from 15 residues. CDR3 loop: CASRNAGANTGELFF. CDR3 nucleotide sequence: TGTGCCAGCAGAAATGCAGGGGCCAACACCGGGGAGCTGTTTTTT.

This chain joins TRBV5-5 and TRBJ2-7; the D gene is possibly TRBD2 (6 bases). The CDR3 is made up of 15 amino acids. Trimming stripped 5 bases from V and 0 bases from J, with 15 bases between. The germline V gene has CDR1 SGHKS and CDR2 YYEKEE (reference sequence). CDR3 DNA: TGTGCCAGCAGTTGGGACTTCTCGAGCTCCTACGAGCAGTACGTC. Translation: CASSWDFSSSYEQYV.

The CDR3 here is CAISESKTSRGYEQYF. The CDR3 nucleotides read TGTGCCATCAGTGAGTCCAAGACTAGTCGCGGCTACGAGCAGTACTTC. V usage is TRBV10-3 and J usage is TRBJ2-7, with a possible D match to TRBD2 (6 bases). Germline values: CDR1 ENHRY, CDR2 SYGVKD. The length of the CDR3 is 16 residues. V lost 0 bases to trimming and J lost 3 bases, with 15 bases between them.

This chain links TRBV2 with TRBJ1-2; TRBD1 matches at 10 bases. The junction had 6 bases not matched to a gene; V was cut back by 6 bases and J by 5 bases. CDR1 SNHLY and CDR2 FYNNEI come from the germline V gene. The CDR3 runs 14 residues. In nucleotides, the CDR3 is TGTGCCAGCAGCGACAGGGGGCTCGGGTATGGCTACACCTTC. Protein product: CASSDRGLGYGYTF.

The table lists this clonotype with many counts. The chain carries TRBV20-1 and TRBJ2-1; the match to TRBD2 covers 11 bases. CDR1 DFQATT and CDR2 SNEGSKA come from the germline V gene (reference sequence). V shed 2 bases, J shed 4 bases, and the junction held 4 bases outside the gene matches. The CDR3 loop spans 15 amino acids. The CDR3 DNA reads TGCAGTGCTAGAAATAGCGGGGGGGGGTACAATGAGCAGTTCTTC. Translating gives CSARNSGGGYNEQFF.